These 29 T cell receptor beta chains originate from one sample sequenced in a study of cytomegalovirus exposure and HLA in healthy donors. Use of 60 Vbeta and 13 Jbeta primers characterized the PCR. Data came from immunoSEQ multiplex PCR; TCRdb stores just in-frame clones and leaves some out. The table lists some 150,000 clones, approximately 72% of them singletons, with over 2% in the top ten. The sequenced sample was PBMCs. These receptors all stem from a man aged 40-49 years in good health and CMV-seronegative.

The rearrangement uses TRBV27 and TRBJ1-1; the D is unclear. Germline CDR1 reads MNHEY; CDR2 reads SMNVEV (reference sequence). This CDR3 has 18 residues. The germline V and J ends were trimmed by 0 bases and 1 base, with 18 bases remaining between them. The CDR3 here is CASSLSRESGYPNTEAFF. The CDR3 DNA follows: TGTGCCAGCAGTTTATCACGTGAGTCGGGATACCCGAACACTGAAGCTTTCTTT.

In its sample, this clone was seen once. The chain carries TRBV5-4 and TRBJ2-5, with D unresolved. The CDR3 has 14 amino acids. V was shortened by 4 bases and J by 0 bases, with 10 bases between the two germline ends. The germline gives CDR1 SGHNT, CDR2 YYREEE (reference sequence). The CDR3 DNA follows: TGTGCCAGCAGCCGGCCCGGAGACCAAGAGACCCAGTACTTC. Its protein is CASSRPGDQETQYF.

The rearrangement links TRBV6-5 to TRBJ1-1; possible D gene TRBD1, 5 bases. Per the germline V gene, CDR1 is MNHEY and CDR2 is SVGAGI. This CDR3 is 13 amino acids long. Trimming shortened V by 4 bases and J by 2 bases, and 8 bases separated the two germline ends. Here the CDR3 reads CASSSGSNTEAFF. In DNA, the CDR3 is TGTGCCAGCAGTTCAGGGTCAAACACTGAAGCTTTCTTT.

The rearrangement links TRBV6-1 to TRBJ1-2; D not certain. Germline-derived CDR1 and CDR2 are MNHNS and SASEGT. V was cut by 11 bases and J by 9 bases, with 19 bases left in between. This CDR3 is built from 12 residues. CDR3 sequence (DNA): TGTGCCGCCAGCGTCAATTACGGGAGCTACACCTTC. It specifies CAASVNYGSYTF.

This chain links TRBV7-6 with TRBJ2-7; 8 nucleotides agree with TRBD1. CDR3 length equals 12 residues. Per the germline V gene, CDR1 is SGHVS and CDR2 is FNYEAQ. V gave up 0 bases and J gave up 12 bases; unmatched junction bases: 4. CDR3: CASSLAQGVPYF. The CDR3 region has the DNA TGTGCCAGCAGCTTAGCACAGGGGGTCCCGTACTTC.

V is TRBV25-1 and J is TRBJ1-1; D is unclear. V shed 3 bases and J shed 4 bases, with 6 bases lying between them. This CDR3 spans 12 amino acids. The germline gives CDR1 MGHDK, CDR2 SYGVNS. Written as DNA, the CDR3 is TGTGCCAGCAGTGACGGTCTCACTGAAGCTTTCTTT. Translating it yields CASSDGLTEAFF. The full variable domain, rest sourced from reference TRBV25-1 and TRBJ1-1, is EADIYQTPRYLVIGTGKKITLECSQTMGHDKMYWYQQDPGMELHLIHYSYGVNSTEKGDLSSESTVSRIRTEHFPLTLESARPSHTSQYLCASSDGLTEAFFGQGTRLTVV.

The genes are TRBV6-5 and TRBJ2-1; 7 nucleotides match TRBD1. The V gene end was trimmed by 6 bases and the J gene end by 10 bases; junction bases not matched to a gene: 3. Germline lookup yields CDR1 MNHEY and CDR2 SVGAGI. This CDR3 comprises 11 residues. The CDR3 loop is CASSRDREQFF. The CDR3 nucleotides read TGTGCCAGCAGCCGGGACAGAGAGCAGTTCTTC.

The chain recombines TRBV7-2 with TRBJ2-2; D perhaps matches TRBD1 (5 bases). V was shortened by 1 base and J by 8 bases, with 14 bases between the two germline ends. The germline V gene encodes CDR1 SGHTA and CDR2 FQGNSA. The CDR3 is 15 residues long. CDR3 sequence: CASSLVQTVSGELFF. DNA of the CDR3: TGTGCCAGCAGCTTAGTCCAGACAGTTAGTGGGGAGCTGTTTTTT. Looking up the rest from reference TRBV7-2 and TRBJ2-2 gives the full variable domain: GAGVSQSPSNKVTEKGKDVELRCDPISGHTALYWYRQSLGQGLEFLIYFQGNSAPDKSGLPSDRFSAERTGGSVSTLTIQRTQQEDSAVYLCASSLVQTVSGELFFGEGSRLTVL.

V gene TRBV10-3 combines with J gene TRBJ2-1, with D possibly matching TRBD2 (7 bases). In germline, CDR1 is ENHRY, CDR2 SYGVKD. CDR3 size: 13 residues. V was trimmed by 7 bases and J by 3 bases, leaving 10 bases between them. The CDR3: CAIKGDYYNEQFF. Here the CDR3 DNA reads TGTGCCATCAAGGGGGACTACTACAATGAGCAGTTCTTC.

V usage is TRBV6-5 and J usage is TRBJ2-1; 9 bases agree with TRBD2. The CDR3 extends over 16 amino acids. Trimming cost V 2 bases and J 3 bases; bases outside gene matches: 5. Germline V gene data show CDR1 as MNHEY and CDR2 as SVGAGI. CDR3 region: CASSYEATSGYNEQFF. In DNA, the CDR3 is TGTGCCAGCAGTTACGAGGCGACTAGCGGCTACAATGAGCAGTTCTTC.

This rearrangement joins TRBV5-1 to TRBJ1-4; TRBD1 aligns across 7 bases. Germline CDR1 and CDR2: SGHRS and YFSETQ. J lost 0 bases, V lost 3 bases, and 2 bases had no gene match. This CDR3 has 15 residues. CDR3 residues: CASSSGTATNEKLFF. The CDR3 DNA sequence: TGCGCCAGCAGCTCCGGGACAGCAACTAATGAAAAACTGTTTTTT.

V usage is TRBV7-3 and J usage is TRBJ2-1; possible D gene TRBD2, 7 bases. The CDR3 is 16 residues long. Looked up from germline, CDR1 is SGHTA and CDR2 is FQGTGA. Trimming took 3 bases from V and 0 from J, leaving 12 bases between them. The CDR3 DNA follows: TGTGCCAGCAGCTTTAGGGGGGGGAGCTCCTACAATGAGCAGTTCTTC. This codes for CASSFRGGSSYNEQFF.

The chain employs TRBV5-1 and TRBJ2-5; D call uncertain. Germline CDR1 SGHRS, CDR2 YFSETQ. The CDR3 is 14 residues long. V gave up 6 bases and J gave up 4 bases, with 16 bases separating them. The chain's CDR3 is CASTQSSFLETQYF. As DNA, the CDR3 is TGCGCCAGCACCCAAAGTAGCTTTCTAGAGACCCAGTACTTC.

This chain joins TRBV6-6 and TRBJ1-2; D is ambiguous. The CDR3 totals 15 residues. Germline assignment: CDR1 MNHNY and CDR2 SVGAGI (reference sequence). V lost 8 bases and J lost 4, with 20 bases in between. In DNA, the CDR3 is TGTGCCAGCTCTAACCCAAACCCGTTAGCCTATGGCTACACCTTC. This sequence encodes CASSNPNPLAYGYTF.

V and J are TRBV5-1 and TRBJ2-3; D is possibly TRBD2 (6 bases). Germline V gives CDR1 SGHRS, CDR2 YFSETQ. V dropped 4 bases and J dropped 1 base, with 16 bases sitting between them. The CDR3 runs 16 residues. CDR3 sequence (DNA): TGCGCCAGCAGCCGGGACGGGGGAGAGGGCACAGATACGCAGTATTTT. It codes for CASSRDGGEGTDTQYF.

The chain carries TRBV6-5 and TRBJ1-4; D unclear. The CDR3 runs 14 residues. The V gene's germline CDR1 is MNHEY and CDR2 SVGAGI. Deletions cut 2 bases from V and 3 bases from J, with 7 bases between. CDR3 amino acids: CASSYGMANEKLFF. The DNA for the CDR3 is TGTGCCAGCAGTTACGGCATGGCTAATGAAAAACTGTTTTTT.

J is TRBJ1-4 and V is TRBV13; D is undetermined. The V end was cut by 1 base, the J end by 5 bases, with 8 bases between. Germline assignment: CDR1 PRHDT and CDR2 FYEKMQ (reference sequence). The length of the CDR3 is 14 residues. CDR3 sequence reads: CASSLAAVNEKLFF. CDR3 DNA sequence: TGTGCCAGCAGCTTAGCAGCGGTGAATGAAAAACTGTTTTTT.

This clone occurred a few times. The genes are TRBV7-2 and TRBJ2-5; TRBD1 might be the D (6 bases). CDR3 length equals 16 residues. Trimming shortened V by 5 bases and J by 5 bases, and 21 bases separated the two germline ends. Germline lookup yields CDR1 SGHTA and CDR2 FQGNSA. The CDR3 loop reads CASSPPTGLTGETQYF. In DNA, the CDR3 is TGTGCCAGCAGCCCCCCGACAGGCCTAACGGGGGAGACCCAGTACTTC.

This rearrangement joins TRBV10-3 to TRBJ2-3; TRBD2 aligns across 8 bases. This CDR3 is built from 13 residues. V shed 7 bases, J shed 8 bases, and the junction held 8 bases outside the gene matches. The germline V gene encodes CDR1 ENHRY and CDR2 SYGVKD. CDR3 loop: CAITEAGEGTQYF. The CDR3 DNA is TGTGCCATCACCGAAGCGGGAGAGGGTACGCAGTATTTT.

The chain is built from TRBV5-1 and TRBJ2-2; 7 nucleotides align to TRBD1. There are 17 residues in the CDR3. Germline assignment: CDR1 SGHRS and CDR2 YFSETQ. The junction had 19 bases not matched to a gene; V was cut back by 7 bases and J by 7 bases. The CDR3 reads CASDPQGGVSSNGELFF. The CDR3, as DNA: TGCGCCAGCGACCCACAAGGGGGCGTTTCATCGAACGGGGAGCTGTTTTTT.

This clone has just one count. At one of its ends the junction is not consistent with the germline gene, which may arise from a read error. The J gene is TRBJ1-2, the V gene TRBV7-9, with D perhaps matching TRBD1 (5 bases). Germline CDR1 reads SEHNR; CDR2 reads FQNEAQ (reference sequence). There are 13 residues in the CDR3. CDR3 coding DNA: TGTGCCAGCAGCTTAGTTGGACGCGGGGGGGACTTCTTC. This sequence encodes CASSLVGRGGDFF.

The chain has TRBV5-1 and TRBJ1-1; D not resolved. The CDR3 extends over 14 amino acids. Germline lookup yields CDR1 SGHRS and CDR2 YFSETQ. Trimming cost V 5 bases and J 3 bases, with 14 bases left between them. The CDR3: CASSSGSWDTEAFF. In nucleotides, the CDR3 is TGCGCCAGCAGTTCCGGGTCCTGGGACACTGAAGCTTTCTTT.

The gene calls are TRBV11-2 and TRBJ2-5; 7 bases fit TRBD2. Germline assignment: CDR1 SGHAT and CDR2 FQNNGV. Losses at the gene ends were 2 bases for V and 9 bases for J; bases not matched to a gene: 18. The CDR3 loop spans 17 amino acids. CDR3 bases: TGTGCCAGCAGCTTACGTCTAACGGGGGGAGGGCGAGACGCCCAGTACTTC. Its translation is CASSLRLTGGGRDAQYF.

The chain recombines TRBV15 with TRBJ1-5; D unresolved. The CDR3 totals 14 residues. The germline V gene encodes CDR1 LNHNV and CDR2 YYDKDF (reference sequence). Between the trimmed V and J ends, which lost 7 bases and 0 bases, there was a span of 10 bases. The CDR3 DNA follows: TGTGCCACCACCGAGGTAAATAGCAATCAGCCCCAGCATTTT. Its translation is CATTEVNSNQPQHF.

This rearrangement joins TRBV29-1 to TRBJ1-4, with a tentative D call TRBD1 (6 bases). Per germline, CDR1 SQVTM and CDR2 ANQGSEA. The CDR3 contains 13 residues. Trimming removed 7 bases at V and 7 bases at J, with 16 bases between. DNA of the CDR3: TGCAGCGCAGCGGGGGGGGGCGTTGAAAAACTGTTTTTT. It specifies CSAAGGGVEKLFF.

J is TRBJ2-5 and V is TRBV11-2; 10 nucleotides align to TRBD2. Germline assignment: CDR1 SGHAT and CDR2 FQNNGV. The CDR3 runs 17 residues. Losses at the gene ends were 2 bases for V and 4 bases for J; bases not matched to a gene: 10. CDR3 DNA: TGTGCCAGCAGCTTATCGACCACTAGCGGGGTTTTAGAGACCCAGTACTTC. Translated, it gives CASSLSTTSGVLETQYF. The full variable domain, completed using reference TRBV11-2 and TRBJ2-5, is EAGVAQSPRYKIIEKRQSVAFWCNPISGHATLYWYQQILGQGPKLLIQFQNNGVVDDSQLPKDRFSAERLKGVDSTLKIQPAKLEDSAVYLCASSLSTTSGVLETQYFGPGTRLLVL.

The chain employs TRBV2 and TRBJ2-1; 13 bases line up with TRBD2. Germline CDR1 and CDR2: SNHLY and FYNNEI. This CDR3 has 17 amino acids. Trimming removed 4 bases from V and 1 base from J; junction bases left unmatched: 4. CDR3 coding DNA: TGTGCCAGCAGTGTACTAGCGGGAGGGGTGTCCTACAATGAGCAGTTCTTC. This encodes CASSVLAGGVSYNEQFF.

DNA of the CDR3: TGTGCCAGCAGCTTAGAATACAGGGGACAAGAAAAACTGTTTTTT. Translating it yields CASSLEYRGQEKLFF. The gene calls are TRBV7-9 and TRBJ1-4, with 7 bases identical to TRBD1. The germline gives CDR1 SEHNR, CDR2 FQNEAQ (reference sequence). The CDR3 extends over 15 amino acids. The V gene end was trimmed by 1 base and the J gene end by 8 bases; junction bases not matched to a gene: 7.

This clone was detected only a few times. The chain combines TRBV7-9 with TRBJ2-1, with D perhaps matching TRBD1 (6 bases). CDR1 and CDR2 (germline): SEHNR, FQNEAQ (reference sequence). V was trimmed by 1 base and J by 9 bases, leaving 19 bases between them. The CDR3 is made up of 16 amino acids. CDR3 coding DNA: TGTGCCAGCAGCTTAGGGACAGCGGATCGGTACGTTGAGCAGTTCTTC. It specifies CASSLGTADRYVEQFF.